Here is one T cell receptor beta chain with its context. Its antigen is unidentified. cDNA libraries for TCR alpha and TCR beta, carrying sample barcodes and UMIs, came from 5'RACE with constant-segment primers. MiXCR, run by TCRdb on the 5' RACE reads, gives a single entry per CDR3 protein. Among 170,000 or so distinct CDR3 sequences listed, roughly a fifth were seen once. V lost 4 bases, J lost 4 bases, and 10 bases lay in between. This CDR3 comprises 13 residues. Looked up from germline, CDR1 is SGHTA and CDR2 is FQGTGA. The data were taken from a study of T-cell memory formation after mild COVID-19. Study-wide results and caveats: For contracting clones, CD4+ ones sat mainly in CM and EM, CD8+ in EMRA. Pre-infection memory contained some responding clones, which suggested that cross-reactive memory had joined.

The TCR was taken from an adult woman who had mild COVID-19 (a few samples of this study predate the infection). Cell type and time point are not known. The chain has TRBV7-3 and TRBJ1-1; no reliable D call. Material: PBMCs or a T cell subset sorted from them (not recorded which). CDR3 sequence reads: CASSSYGSTEAFF. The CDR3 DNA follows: TGTGCCAGCAGCTCCTACGGTAGCACTGAAGCTTTCTTT.